The sequence of this T cell receptor beta chain was determined in a study of Graves' ophthalmopathy and Graves' hyperthyroidism. Amplification of the TCR beta CDR3 regions used RNA transcripts (as template). The authors performed first-round RT-PCR with HTBI primers and then a second-round multiplex PCR. TCRdb redid the calling of the multiplex PCR reads with MiXCR, one entry per CDR3 protein. Here the sample spans 580,000 or so distinct CDR3 sequences, under 40% being singletons. Trimming cost V 3 bases and J 7 bases, with 24 bases left between them. Germline V gene data show CDR1 as LNHDA and CDR2 as SQIVND (reference sequence). This CDR3 contains 17 residues. New diagnoses, under 2 months' duration, and ages 18 to 65 characterized the hyperthyroidism patients. The study, taken as a whole, reports: Discriminating ophthalmopathy from stable hyperthyroidism, a 13-signature model attained a sensitivity of 85% to 90% and a specificity of almost 83%.

As for this clonotype: No antigen is known for it.

This sequence originates from an adult man with Graves' hyperthyroidism. Material for sequencing was peripheral blood or thyroid tissue (not recorded which). The chain uses TRBV19 and TRBJ1-2; no clear D. This CDR3 reads CASSMLGWELAGSGYTF. CDR3 nucleotides: TGTGCCAGTAGTATGTTGGGTTGGGAACTAGCGGGATCTGGCTACACCTTC.